Detailed here is one TCR beta chain. These data originate in a study of blood T cell repertoires in COVID-19. Across the study: Italy, Spain and the United States were the sources of the convalescent and acute COVID-19 samples. From T cells, B-cell-depleted T cells, or PBMCs came the material, which was cDNA or gDNA.

Trimming took off 5 bases at V and 2 bases at J, with 16 bases between the two ends. The CDR3 extends over 15 amino acids. Germline V gene data show CDR1 as SGHAT and CDR2 as FQNNGV. Here immunoSEQ multiplex PCR was the method, and the copy in TCRdb shows in-frame clones only, minus some. The sample has 150,000 to 200,000 clones, about 92% seen once. The sequencing sample was made of peripheral blood. This chain connects TRBV11-2 to TRBJ2-7, with a possible D match to TRBD1 (6 bases). This receptor was identified in a woman aged 60-70 years with COVID-19, enrolled during active disease. Written as DNA, the CDR3 is TGTGCCAGCAGCCACGGTCAGGACAGACCCTACGAGCAGTACTTC. Translation gives CASSHGQDRPYEQYF.